This TCR beta chain stems from a study of cytomegalovirus exposure and HLA in healthy donors. Whole-study findings and limits: In an earlier analysis, most TCR beta V segments were productive about 90% or about 30% of the time. TCR beta chains associated with HLA were, in a later analysis, more clonally expanded than equally common others. HLA alleles were associated with some 16,000 TCR beta sequences in a later analysis at 0.05 false discovery rate.

Primers included in the PCR were 60 Vbeta and 13 Jbeta primers. The data were produced by immunoSEQ multiplex PCR, yet TCRdb's version contains in-frame clones alone and is incomplete. This table holds over 150,000 clones, about four fifths found once. The table lists this clone with a few counts. Antigen specificity is unknown. The CDR3 covers 15 residues. Germline V lookup: CDR1 SNHLY, CDR2 FYNNEI. Trimming cost V 1 base and J 5 bases, with 14 bases left between them. This clonotype was sampled from a male donor in good health and CMV-seropositive. This chain links TRBV2 with TRBJ1-1, with D uncertain. Sequencing was done on a sample of PBMCs. The CDR3 nucleotides are TGTGCCAGCAGTGAAGAGGTCACTCGGGAAACTGAAGCTTTCTTT. Amino acid sequence: CASSEEVTRETEAFF. Based on the CDR3 plus reference TRBV2 and TRBJ1-1, the full variable domain is EPEVTQTPSHQVTQMGQEVILRCVPISNHLYFYWYRQILGQKVEFLVSFYNNEISEKSEIFDDQFSVERPDGSNFTLKIRSTKLEDSAMYFCASSEEVTRETEAFFGQGTRLTVV.